This passage covers 22 T cell receptor beta chains from one sample sequenced in a study of blood T cell repertoires in COVID-19. TCRdb keeps only in-frame clones here, not all; method: immunoSEQ multiplex PCR. This sample yields about 33,000 clones, of which roughly 88% are seen a single time; around 6.6% belongs to the top ten. Specimen: peripheral blood. The receptors were gathered from a human donor in a cohort sampled during active COVID-19.

The V and J genes are TRBV27 and TRBJ2-3, with TRBD2 identical over 9 bases. The germline V gene has CDR1 MNHEY and CDR2 SMNVEV (reference sequence). Trimming at V came to 5 bases and at J to 8 bases, leaving 8 bases not matched to a gene. CDR3 length equals 14 residues. This CDR3 reads CASSPLAGLSTQYF. The CDR3 DNA follows: TGTGCCAGCAGTCCGCTAGCGGGACTTTCTACGCAGTATTTT.

The chain is built from TRBV6-5 and TRBJ1-2; unclear D gene. This CDR3 has 14 residues. Between the trimmed V and J ends, which lost 2 bases and 5 bases, there was a span of 12 bases. The germline V gene encodes CDR1 MNHEY and CDR2 SVGAGI. The CDR3 DNA is TGTGCCAGCAGTTACGATCCCCCGGAGTATGGCTACACCTTC. It codes for CASSYDPPEYGYTF.

The chain has TRBV5-1 and TRBJ1-1; 9 positions match TRBD1. The CDR3 spans 15 residues. The V gene's germline CDR1 is SGHRS and CDR2 YFSETQ. V shed 4 bases, J shed 1 base, and the junction held 5 bases outside the gene matches. This chain's CDR3 is CASSPQTGGNTEAFF. The DNA of the CDR3 is TGCGCCAGCAGCCCCCAGACAGGGGGGAACACTGAAGCTTTCTTT.

The chain joins TRBV5-5 to TRBJ2-7, with D hard to call. Germline CDR1 reads SGHKS; CDR2 reads YYEKEE (reference sequence). The V end lost 2 bases, the J end lost 2 bases, and 8 bases lay between the germline ends. The CDR3 is 13 residues long. CDR3 DNA: TGTGCCAGCAGCTTCCCACAAGCCTACGAGCAGTACTTC. This sequence encodes CASSFPQAYEQYF.

The chain has TRBV5-4 and TRBJ2-1; tentatively, D is TRBD2 (5 bases). Germline V gives CDR1 SGHNT, CDR2 YYREEE (reference sequence). The CDR3 sequence is 16 residues long. V was shortened by 3 bases and J by 7 bases, with 20 bases between the two germline ends. The CDR3 sequence: CASSSSGVYGVNEQFF. CDR3 bases: TGTGCCAGCAGCTCTTCCGGGGTTTACGGGGTAAATGAGCAGTTCTTC.

This clone was counted a single time. The chain uses TRBV25-1 and TRBJ2-2, with a tentative D call TRBD1 (5 bases). The CDR3 is 15 residues long. In germline, CDR1 is MGHDK, CDR2 SYGVNS. The V end lost 2 bases, the J end lost 4 bases, and 11 bases lay between the germline ends. The CDR3 is CASSEPGHFTGELFF. The CDR3, as DNA: TGTGCCAGCAGTGAACCTGGACATTTCACCGGGGAGCTGTTTTTT.

The gene calls are TRBV5-1 and TRBJ2-1; TRBD2 matches 7 bases. The V segment lost 0 bases and the J segment 0 bases; nucleotides outside the gene matches: 6. This CDR3 region has 17 residues. Germline values: CDR1 SGHRS, CDR2 YFSETQ. The CDR3 sequence is CASSLGPGGFSYNEQFF. CDR3 DNA: TGCGCCAGCAGCTTGGGGCCCGGGGGGTTCTCCTACAATGAGCAGTTCTTC.

This chain joins TRBV3-1 (or the pseudogene TRBV3-2) and TRBJ2-7, with D uncertain. Germline V lookup: CDR1 LGHDT, CDR2 YNNKEL (reference sequence). Trimming took off 0 bases at V and 0 bases at J, with 6 bases between the two ends. The length of the CDR3 is 14 residues. The CDR3 sequence: CASSQDTNSYEQYF. CDR3 nucleotides: TGTGCCAGCAGCCAAGATACTAACTCCTACGAGCAGTACTTC.

The genes are TRBV2 and TRBJ2-3; unclear D gene. The V end was cut by 2 bases, the J end by 2 bases, with 8 bases between. CDR1 is SNHLY, CDR2 FYNNEI, per germline. The CDR3 extends over 14 amino acids. DNA of the CDR3: TGTGCCAGCAGTGAACTAGTAGACACAGATACGCAGTATTTT. It is translated as CASSELVDTDTQYF.

The rearrangement uses TRBV7-2 and TRBJ2-7, with TRBD2 matching over 9 bases. This CDR3 comprises 16 residues. V trimming: 1 base; J trimming: 4 bases; junction bases outside the gene matches: 8. From germline, CDR1 is SGHTA and CDR2 FQGNSA. DNA of the CDR3: TGTGCCAGCAGCTTAGTAGGAGCGGGGGGTAGGTACGAGCAGTACTTC. Translated, it gives CASSLVGAGGRYEQYF.

This sequence joins TRBV2 and TRBJ2-5, with D perhaps matching TRBD1 (6 bases). Germline-derived CDR1 and CDR2 are SNHLY and FYNNEI. Trimming removed 7 bases at V and 0 bases at J, with 12 bases between. CDR3 length equals 14 residues. CDR3 residues: CASKRTENQETQYF. CDR3 sequence (DNA): TGTGCCAGCAAACGGACAGAGAACCAAGAGACCCAGTACTTC.

The gene calls are TRBV27 and TRBJ2-3, with 10 bases fitting TRBD2. The junction had 5 bases not matched to a gene; V was cut back by 2 bases and J by 3 bases. CDR3 size: 16 residues. Germline V gene data show CDR1 as MNHEY and CDR2 as SMNVEV (reference sequence). DNA for the CDR3: TGTGCCAGCAGTTTACTAGCGGGAGATGAGACAGATACGCAGTATTTT. This gives the protein CASSLLAGDETDTQYF.

This chain uses TRBV4-1 with TRBJ2-5; perhaps TRBD1 as D (5 bases). With 1 base removed from V and 4 bases from J, the gap between germline ends came to 16 bases. The CDR3 length is 16 residues. Germline V gives CDR1 MGHRA, CDR2 YSYEKL. The CDR3 loop reads CASSQGQINRGETQYF. The CDR3 bases are TGCGCCAGCAGCCAAGGACAGATTAACAGAGGAGAGACCCAGTACTTC.

The V call is TRBV4-3, the J call TRBJ2-2; tentative D call: TRBD2 (6 bases). V lost 3 bases to trimming and J lost 7 bases, with 9 bases between them. The germline gives CDR1 LGHNA, CDR2 YSLEER. The CDR3 has 13 amino acids. CDR3 loop: CASSHPGGGELFF. The CDR3 DNA reads as TGCGCCAGCAGCCATCCCGGGGGCGGGGAGCTGTTTTTT.

The chain is built from TRBV4-3 and TRBJ1-5; TRBD1 matches 8 bases. This CDR3 has 15 amino acids. CDR1 is LGHNA, CDR2 YSLEER, per germline. V was clipped by 0 bases and J by 7 bases; unmatched bases: 5. CDR3 sequence reads: CASSQDRTGYQPQHF. The CDR3 nucleotides read TGCGCCAGCAGCCAAGACCGGACAGGGTACCAGCCCCAGCATTTT.

The V gene is TRBV7-4, the J gene TRBJ2-1; TRBD2 might be the D (5 bases). The CDR3 contains 15 residues. In germline, CDR1 is SGHVT, CDR2 SQSDAQ. V was shortened by 5 bases and J by 1 base, with 12 bases between the two germline ends. The CDR3 DNA reads TGTGCCAGCAGCCAACTAGATGGGTCCTACAATGAGCAGTTCTTC. Translating it yields CASSQLDGSYNEQFF.

The chain couples TRBV4-1 to TRBJ2-3; 10 bases agree with TRBD2. Germline trimming cut 0 bases from V and 3 bases from J; bases unmatched to any gene: 9. The CDR3 consists of 18 residues. CDR1 is MGHRA, CDR2 YSYEKL, per germline. The CDR3 reads CASSQEPGTGLATDTQYF. The CDR3 DNA reads as TGCGCCAGCAGCCAAGAACCGGGTACGGGACTAGCGACAGATACGCAGTATTTT.

V gene TRBV5-1 combines with J gene TRBJ2-3, with D uncertain. Per germline, CDR1 SGHRS and CDR2 YFSETQ. V was shortened by 5 bases and J by 0 bases, with 10 bases between the two germline ends. This CDR3 contains 14 residues. The CDR3 loop is CASRLTSSTDTQYF. Written as DNA, the CDR3 is TGCGCCAGCAGGCTAACTTCGAGCACAGATACGCAGTATTTT.

This rearrangement joins TRBV3-1 (or the pseudogene TRBV3-2) to TRBJ2-3; no clear D. This CDR3 comprises 15 residues. The germline V gene has CDR1 LGHDT and CDR2 YNNKEL (reference sequence). Trimming pared 0 bases from V and 4 bases from J, leaving 11 bases between. CDR3 region: CASSQDRVLADTQYF. In DNA, the CDR3 is TGTGCCAGCAGCCAAGATCGGGTCTTGGCAGATACGCAGTATTTT.

The J gene is TRBJ1-2, the V gene TRBV7-2; weak D call: TRBD1 (5 bases). Germline assignment: CDR1 SGHTA and CDR2 FQGNSA. This CDR3 comprises 14 residues. Trimming removed 5 bases at V and 1 base at J, with 11 bases between. The CDR3 loop reads CASSPDTGNYGYTF. The CDR3 DNA sequence: TGTGCCAGCAGCCCGGACACGGGTAACTATGGCTACACCTTC.

This chain links TRBV3-1 (or the pseudogene TRBV3-2) with TRBJ2-1; the match to TRBD2 covers 7 bases. With V trimmed by 4 bases and J by 6 bases, 6 bases remained unmatched. Germline V gene data show CDR1 as LGHDT and CDR2 as YNNKEL (reference sequence). The CDR3 extends over 14 amino acids. The DNA for the CDR3 is TGTGCCAGCAGCCTGAGCGGGATGGGCAATGAGCAGTTCTTC. This gives the protein CASSLSGMGNEQFF.

This chain's CDR3 is CASSPRAAGSSTGELFF. The DNA of the CDR3 is TGTGCCAGCAGCCCGAGGGCGGCGGGGAGTAGCACCGGGGAGCTGTTTTTT. This chain connects TRBV5-5 to TRBJ2-2; TRBD2 might be the D (6 bases). The V end was cut by 4 bases, the J end by 4 bases, with 20 bases between. Germline loops: CDR1 SGHKS, CDR2 YYEKEE (reference sequence). The CDR3 consists of 17 residues.